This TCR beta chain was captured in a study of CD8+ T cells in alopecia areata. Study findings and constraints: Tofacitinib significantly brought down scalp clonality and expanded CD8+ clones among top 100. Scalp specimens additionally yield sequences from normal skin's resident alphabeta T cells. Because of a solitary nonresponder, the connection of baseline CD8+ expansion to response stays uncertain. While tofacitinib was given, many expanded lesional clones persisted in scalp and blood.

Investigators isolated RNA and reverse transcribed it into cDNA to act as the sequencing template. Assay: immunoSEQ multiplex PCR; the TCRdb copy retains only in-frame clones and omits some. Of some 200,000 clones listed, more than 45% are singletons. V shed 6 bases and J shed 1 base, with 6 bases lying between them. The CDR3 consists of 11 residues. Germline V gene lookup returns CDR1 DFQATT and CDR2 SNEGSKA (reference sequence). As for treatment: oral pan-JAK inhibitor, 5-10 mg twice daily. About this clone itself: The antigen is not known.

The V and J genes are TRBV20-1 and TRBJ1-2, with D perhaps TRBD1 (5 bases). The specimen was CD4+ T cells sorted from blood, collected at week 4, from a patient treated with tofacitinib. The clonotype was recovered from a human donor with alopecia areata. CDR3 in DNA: TGCAGTGCCGACAGTAACTATGGCTACACCTTC. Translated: CSADSNYGYTF.